Following are 3 T cell receptor beta chains from one sample sequenced in a study of OX40 agonist ivuxolimab in advanced cancers. Measured with immunoSEQ multiplex PCR; TCRdb has only the in-frame clones, and not every one. The table has 48,000 or so clones, roughly 91% seen once; the top ten hold roughly 6.8%. The sample consisted of CD4+ or CD8+ T cells sorted from blood, taken in a trial of the OX40 agonist ivuxolimab. Receptor source: an adult with an advanced solid tumor such as melanoma, head and neck, liver or kidney cancer.

J is TRBJ1-1 and V is TRBV28, with D uncertain. CDR1 and CDR2 (germline): MDHEN, SYDVKM. V was cut by 3 bases and J by 0 bases, with 5 bases left in between. CDR3 length: 13 amino acids. The DNA for the CDR3 is TGTGCCAGCAGTTTGCCAGTGAACACTGAAGCTTTCTTT. Encoded protein: CASSLPVNTEAFF.

The rearrangement links TRBV27 to TRBJ2-7, with D maybe TRBD2 (7 bases). This CDR3 region has 15 residues. Germline CDR1 MNHEY, CDR2 SMNVEV (reference sequence). Between the trimmed V and J ends, which lost 2 bases and 8 bases, there was a span of 19 bases. CDR3 DNA sequence: TGTGCCAGCAGTTTAGCGGGGGCGACCCTCGGCAAGCAGTACTTC. This translates into CASSLAGATLGKQYF.

This chain joins TRBV19 and TRBJ1-4, with D hard to call. In germline, CDR1 is LNHDA, CDR2 SQIVND (reference sequence). The germline V and J ends were trimmed by 6 bases and 3 bases, with 17 bases remaining between them. The CDR3 covers 16 residues. In DNA form, the CDR3 reads TGTGCCAGTAGCCCCCTGGAGACCTGGGCTAATGAAAAACTGTTTTTT. Amino acids: CASSPLETWANEKLFF.